The 5 T cell receptor beta chains given below trace back to one sample, sequenced in a study of cytomegalovirus exposure and HLA in healthy donors. Using immunoSEQ multiplex PCR, the repertoire was profiled, and TCRdb retains in-frame clones only, with some absent. The table includes hundreds of thousands of clones, approximately 87% detected once. The sample comprised PBMCs. The receptors were sampled from a young woman in good health and CMV-seronegative.

This chain links TRBV5-4 with TRBJ2-7; 7 bases align to TRBD2. This CDR3 contains 13 residues. Germline V gives CDR1 SGHNT, CDR2 YYREEE (reference sequence). The CDR3 protein is CASSSRPGEGSTV. The CDR3 nucleotides read TGTGCCAGCAGCTCCAGGCCCGGGGAGGGTTCGACAGTC.

The rearrangement uses TRBV18 and TRBJ2-1; D perhaps matches TRBD2 (6 bases). V was shortened by 6 bases and J by 0 bases, with 18 bases between the two germline ends. This CDR3 contains 17 residues. CDR1 KGHSH and CDR2 LQKENI come from the germline V gene. The CDR3 nucleotides are TGTGCCAGCTCTCTCTCCCTCGGGGGTGGCTCCTACAATGAGCAGTTCTTC. Translation gives CASSLSLGGGSYNEQFF.

The J gene is TRBJ2-7, the V gene TRBV30; 7 positions agree with TRBD1. After removal of 1 base from V and 2 bases from J, the junction contained 8 bases not matched to a gene. This CDR3 contains 15 residues. Germline CDR1 and CDR2: GTSNPN and SVGIG (reference sequence). The CDR3 reads CAWSEPGQSAYEQYF. The CDR3 coding sequence is TGTGCCTGGAGTGAGCCGGGACAGTCTGCCTACGAGCAGTACTTC.

V usage is TRBV5-1 and J usage is TRBJ2-3, with a weak D call TRBD1 (6 bases). CDR3 length: 14 residues. With 2 bases removed from V and 2 bases from J, the gap between germline ends came to 9 bases. The germline gives CDR1 SGHRS, CDR2 YFSETQ. The CDR3 region is CASSFGQFTDTQYF. CDR3 bases: TGCGCCAGCAGCTTCGGACAGTTCACAGATACGCAGTATTTT.

The V gene is TRBV6-6, the J gene TRBJ2-3, with D perhaps matching TRBD1 (5 bases). The CDR3 extends over 13 amino acids. Trimming removed 6 bases from V and 3 bases from J, with 10 bases in between. CDR1 MNHNY and CDR2 SVGAGI come from the germline V gene (reference sequence). CDR3 nucleotides: TGTGCCAGCAGGCCCCAGGGTACAGATACGCAGTATTTT. It encodes CASRPQGTDTQYF.